A single sample is the source of the 12 T cell receptor beta chains below, sequenced in a study of cytomegalovirus exposure and HLA in healthy donors. A multiplex PCR was run with 60 Vbeta primers and 13 Jbeta primers. Generated by immunoSEQ multiplex PCR, the TCRdb table keeps only in-frame clones and is missing some. The sample has some 90,000 clones; approximately 80% are singletons. The sequenced material came from PBMCs. The receptor set was obtained from a woman aged 45-65 years in good health and CMV-seropositive.

The chain links TRBV6-1 to TRBJ2-7; possibly TRBD2 for D (6 bases). V was pared by 4 bases and J by 6 bases, with 25 bases between. The CDR3 has 17 amino acids. CDR1 and CDR2 (germline): MNHNS, SASEGT. The CDR3 DNA sequence: TGTGCCAGCAGTGCCTCAACAGGCGGAGGGACGTCGGGCGAGCAGTACGTC. Its protein product is CASSASTGGGTSGEQYV.

There are a few counts of this clone. This chain connects TRBV23-1 to TRBJ2-2; the match to TRBD2 covers 10 bases. TRBV23-1 belongs to the ORF category, with a function that is uncertain. The CDR3 sequence is 19 residues long. V dropped 0 bases and J dropped 1; count of bases not matched to a gene: 8. DNA of the CDR3: TGCGCCAGCAGTCAATCGGCGATAGCGGGAGGCTTGAACACCGGGGAGCTGTTTTTT. Amino acid sequence: CASSQSAIAGGLNTGELFF.

The gene calls are TRBV9 and TRBJ1-1, with D maybe TRBD1 (5 bases). V lost 0 bases and J lost 3, with 15 bases in between. The CDR3 runs 16 residues. CDR1 is SGDLS and CDR2 is YYNGEE in the germline V gene. The CDR3 coding sequence is TGTGCCAGCAGCGTAGGAAGGGTGGGAGGGGACACTGAAGCTTTCTTT. Translating gives CASSVGRVGGDTEAFF.

This clone showed up just once. The genes are TRBV6-5 and TRBJ2-1, with 7 nucleotides matching TRBD1. The germline V gene encodes CDR1 MNHEY and CDR2 SVGAGI. Trimming removed 0 bases from V and 4 bases from J; junction bases left unmatched: 3. This CDR3 has 15 amino acids. As DNA, the CDR3 is TGTGCCAGCAGTTACTCGACAGGGATATACAATGAGCAGTTCTTC. Amino acid sequence: CASSYSTGIYNEQFF.

This clone occurred a few times. J is TRBJ1-3 and V is TRBV6-1; D is possibly TRBD1 (5 bases). The germline gives CDR1 MNHNS, CDR2 SASEGT. The CDR3 length is 15 residues. Trimming pared 1 base from V and 5 bases from J, leaving 12 bases between. CDR3 protein: CASSEDRSSRNTIYF. The CDR3 DNA reads as TGTGCCAGCAGTGAAGACAGGTCCTCGAGAAACACCATATATTTT.

This clone showed up just once. The gene calls are TRBV11-2 and TRBJ2-7, with D possibly matching TRBD1 (6 bases). V was cut by 2 bases and J by 3 bases, with 11 bases left in between. This CDR3 has 14 residues. Germline CDR1 SGHAT, CDR2 FQNNGV. In DNA form, the CDR3 reads TGTGCCAGCAGCTTATCACAGGGAGACTACGAGCAGTACGTC. The encoded protein is CASSLSQGDYEQYV.

This clone was seen a few times. The V gene is TRBV6-1, the J gene TRBJ1-5; D is perhaps TRBD1 (5 bases). Trimming pared 4 bases from V and 0 bases from J, leaving 22 bases between. CDR1 MNHNS and CDR2 SASEGT come from the germline V gene. There are 19 residues in the CDR3. CDR3 region: CASSVQESLGPYSNQPQHF. CDR3 in DNA: TGTGCCAGCAGTGTACAGGAATCCCTCGGCCCATATAGCAATCAGCCCCAGCATTTT.

The V and J genes are TRBV5-6 and TRBJ2-1; 7 bases align to TRBD2. Germline V gene sequence: CDR1 SGHDT, CDR2 YYEEEE. CDR3 size: 17 residues. V was clipped by 2 bases and J by 0 bases; unmatched bases: 8. CDR3 DNA sequence: TGTGCCAGCAGCTTAGCGGGACTCGCCAGCTCCTACAATGAGCAGTTCTTC. Encoded protein: CASSLAGLASSYNEQFF.

The chain uses TRBV6-1 and TRBJ2-1, with 10 positions matching TRBD2. The V segment lost 8 bases and the J segment 8 bases; nucleotides outside the gene matches: 3. The CDR3 runs to 12 residues. Germline V gives CDR1 MNHNS, CDR2 SASEGT. CDR3 loop: CASALAGDEQFF. The CDR3 bases are TGTGCCAGCGCCCTAGCGGGAGATGAGCAGTTCTTC.

This clone was observed once. J is TRBJ1-1 and V is TRBV6-5; a weak D match, TRBD1 (6 bases). Trimming took off 6 bases at V and 5 bases at J, with 16 bases between the two ends. Germline-derived CDR1 and CDR2 are MNHEY and SVGAGI. This CDR3 is built from 14 residues. In DNA, the CDR3 is TGTGCCAGCAGAGGAACAGGGAGGGGTACTGAAGCTTTCTTT. The encoded protein is CASRGTGRGTEAFF.

This chain joins TRBV19 and TRBJ2-5; no clear D gene. Trimming stripped 4 bases from V and 3 bases from J, with 15 bases between. Germline-derived CDR1 and CDR2 are LNHDA and SQIVND (reference sequence). The CDR3 is 15 amino acids. CDR3: CASSNSNLREETQYF. The CDR3 nucleotides are TGTGCCAGTAGTAACTCTAACCTTCGCGAAGAGACCCAGTACTTC.

This clone showed up just a few times. V is TRBV6-6 and J is TRBJ2-7; D might be TRBD1 (6 bases). The ends were cut back, 5 bases at V and 5 bases at J, with 19 bases in the middle. The CDR3 runs to 15 residues. Germline V gene sequence: CDR1 MNHNY, CDR2 SVGAGI (reference sequence). The CDR3 loop is CASSGGPARRDEQYF. CDR3 bases: TGTGCCAGCAGTGGGGGCCCGGCTCGTAGGGACGAGCAGTACTTC.